This T cell receptor (beta chain) derives from a study of T cell changes during pregnancy in multiple sclerosis. This CDR3 contains 13 residues. Trimming took 4 bases from V and 4 from J, leaving 10 bases between them. In germline, CDR1 is SGHAT, CDR2 FQDESV (reference sequence). Profiling relied on immunoSEQ multiplex PCR, and the TCRdb table lists in-frame clones only, not all of them. The profile shows fewer than 65,000 clones, roughly 89% of them singletons. This TCR was sampled from a female donor in good health, enrolled as a control in a pregnancy study. V and J are TRBV11-1 and TRBJ1-1; the D gene is possibly TRBD1 (5 bases). The starting material was peripheral blood, obtained after pregnancy. CDR3 protein: CASSSDISTEAFF. The CDR3, as DNA: TGTGCCAGCAGCTCGGACATTAGCACTGAAGCTTTCTTT.